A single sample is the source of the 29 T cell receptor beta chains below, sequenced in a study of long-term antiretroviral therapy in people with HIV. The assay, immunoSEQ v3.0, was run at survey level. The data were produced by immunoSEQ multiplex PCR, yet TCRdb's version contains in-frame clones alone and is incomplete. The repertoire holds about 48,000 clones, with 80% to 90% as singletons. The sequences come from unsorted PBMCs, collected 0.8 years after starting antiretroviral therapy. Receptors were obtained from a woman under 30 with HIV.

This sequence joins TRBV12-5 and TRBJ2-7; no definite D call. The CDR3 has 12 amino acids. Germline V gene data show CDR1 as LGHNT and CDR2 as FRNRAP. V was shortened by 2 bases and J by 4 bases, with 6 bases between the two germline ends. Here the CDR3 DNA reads TGTGCTAGTGGTTTGTCAATTTACGAGCAGTACTTC. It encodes CASGLSIYEQYF.

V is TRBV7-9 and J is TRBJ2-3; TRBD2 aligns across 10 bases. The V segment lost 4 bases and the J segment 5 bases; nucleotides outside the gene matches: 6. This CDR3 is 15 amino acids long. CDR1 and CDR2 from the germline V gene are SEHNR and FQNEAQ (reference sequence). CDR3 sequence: CASSSRTSGLDTQYF. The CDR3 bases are TGTGCCAGCAGCTCAAGGACTAGCGGATTAGATACGCAGTATTTT.

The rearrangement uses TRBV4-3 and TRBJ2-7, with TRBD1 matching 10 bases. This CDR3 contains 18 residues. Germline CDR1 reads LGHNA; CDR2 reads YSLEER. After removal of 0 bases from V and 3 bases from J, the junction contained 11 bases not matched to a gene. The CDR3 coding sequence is TGCGCCAGCAGCCAAGATAGGACCGGGACAGGGGTCTTCTACGAGCAGTACTTC. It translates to CASSQDRTGTGVFYEQYF.

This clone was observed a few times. The CDR3 DNA follows: TGTGCCAGCAGCTGGGACTCGTTCGACAATGAGCAGTTCTTC. This translates into CASSWDSFDNEQFF. V usage is TRBV11-3 and J usage is TRBJ2-1; weak D call: TRBD2 (6 bases). CDR3 length: 14 residues. In germline, CDR1 is SGHNT, CDR2 YENEEA. Trimming removed 4 bases at V and 5 bases at J, with 12 bases between. Complete variable domain (other parts from reference TRBV11-3 and TRBJ2-1): EAGVVQSPRYKIIEKKQPVAFWCNPISGHNTLYWYLQNLGQGPELLIRYENEEAVDDSQLPKDRFSAERLKGVDSTLKIQPAELGDSAVYLCASSWDSFDNEQFFGPGTRLTVL.

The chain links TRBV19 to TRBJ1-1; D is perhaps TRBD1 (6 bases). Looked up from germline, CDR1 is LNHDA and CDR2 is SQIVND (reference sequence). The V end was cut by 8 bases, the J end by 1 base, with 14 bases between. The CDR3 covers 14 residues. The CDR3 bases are TGTGCCAGTCACGTGACAGGCGCGAACACTGAAGCTTTCTTT. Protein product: CASHVTGANTEAFF.

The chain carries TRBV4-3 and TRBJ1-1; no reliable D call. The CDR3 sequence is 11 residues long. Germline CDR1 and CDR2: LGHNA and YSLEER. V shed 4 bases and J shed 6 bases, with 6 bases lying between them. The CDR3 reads CASSLPPEAFF. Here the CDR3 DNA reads TGCGCCAGCAGCCTGCCCCCTGAAGCTTTCTTT.

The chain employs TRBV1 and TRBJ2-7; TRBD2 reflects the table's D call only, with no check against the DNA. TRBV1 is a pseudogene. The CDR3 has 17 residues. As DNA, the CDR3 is TGCACCAGCAGCCAAGAGCGTTGTGAGGGTGGGTGGGACGAGCAGTACTTC. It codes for CTSSQERCEGGWDEQYF.

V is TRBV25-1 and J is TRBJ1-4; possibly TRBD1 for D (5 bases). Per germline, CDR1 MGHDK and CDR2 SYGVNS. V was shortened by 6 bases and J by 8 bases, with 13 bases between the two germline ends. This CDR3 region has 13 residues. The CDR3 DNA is TGTGCCAGCAGGGAGGGGCCGGGGGAAAAACTGTTTTTT. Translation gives CASREGPGEKLFF.

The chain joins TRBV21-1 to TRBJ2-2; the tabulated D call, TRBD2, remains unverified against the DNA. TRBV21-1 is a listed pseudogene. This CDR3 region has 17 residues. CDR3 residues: CACKSGSRGTNTGELFF. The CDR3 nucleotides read TGTGCCTGCAAAAGTGGATCCCGCGGGACCAACACCGGGGAGCTGTTTTTT.

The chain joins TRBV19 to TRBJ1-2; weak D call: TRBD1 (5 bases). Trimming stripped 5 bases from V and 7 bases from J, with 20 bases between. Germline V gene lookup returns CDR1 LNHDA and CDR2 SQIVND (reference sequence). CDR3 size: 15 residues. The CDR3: CASSSRQGRRGGYTF. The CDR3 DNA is TGTGCCAGTAGTTCACGGCAGGGAAGGAGAGGTGGCTACACCTTC.

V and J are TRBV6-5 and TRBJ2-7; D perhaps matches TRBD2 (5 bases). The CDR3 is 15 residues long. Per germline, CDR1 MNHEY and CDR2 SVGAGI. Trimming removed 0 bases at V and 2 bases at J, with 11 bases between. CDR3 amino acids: CASSYSEGVTYEQYF. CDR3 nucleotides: TGTGCCAGCAGTTACTCAGAGGGAGTCACCTACGAGCAGTACTTC.

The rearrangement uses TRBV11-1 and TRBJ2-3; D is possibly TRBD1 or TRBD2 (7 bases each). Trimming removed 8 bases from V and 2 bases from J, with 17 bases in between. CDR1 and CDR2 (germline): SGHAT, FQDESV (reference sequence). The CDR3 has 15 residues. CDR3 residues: CASGWAGGDTDTQYF. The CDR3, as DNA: TGTGCCAGCGGCTGGGCAGGGGGGGACACAGATACGCAGTATTTT. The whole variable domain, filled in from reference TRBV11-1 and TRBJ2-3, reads EAEVAQSPRYKITEKSQAVAFWCDPISGHATLYWYRQILGQGPELLVQFQDESVVDDSQLPKDRFSAERLKGVDSTLKIQPAELGDSAMYLCASGWAGGDTDTQYFGPGTRLTVL.

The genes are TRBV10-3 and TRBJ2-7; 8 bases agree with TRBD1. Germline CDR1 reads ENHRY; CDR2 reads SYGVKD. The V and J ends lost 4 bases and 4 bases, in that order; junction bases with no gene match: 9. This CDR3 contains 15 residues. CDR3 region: CAISAMTGAWYEQYF. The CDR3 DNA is TGTGCCATCAGTGCTATGACAGGGGCTTGGTACGAGCAGTACTTC.

The CDR3 region is CASSLQGARQPQHF. Here the CDR3 DNA reads TGCGCCAGCAGTCTCCAGGGGGCGCGGCAGCCCCAGCATTTT. The chain links TRBV10-2 to TRBJ1-5, with 8 bases matching TRBD1. In germline, CDR1 is WSHSY, CDR2 SAAADI. The V and J ends lost 5 bases and 7 bases, in that order; junction bases with no gene match: 7. The length of the CDR3 is 14 residues.

CDR3 amino acids: CASSQDLLPGELFF. The CDR3, as DNA: TGTGCCAGCAGCCAAGATTTGCTACCCGGGGAGCTGTTTTTT. The V call is TRBV14, the J call TRBJ2-2, with D uncertain. The V gene's germline CDR1 is SGHDN and CDR2 FVKESK. V dropped 0 bases and J dropped 6 bases, with 8 bases sitting between them. The CDR3 sequence is 14 residues long.

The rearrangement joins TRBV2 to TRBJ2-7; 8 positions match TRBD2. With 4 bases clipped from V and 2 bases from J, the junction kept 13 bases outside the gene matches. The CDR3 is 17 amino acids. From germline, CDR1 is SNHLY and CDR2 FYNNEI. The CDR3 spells CASSAQSRTSSTYEQYF. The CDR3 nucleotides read TGTGCCAGCAGTGCCCAGAGCCGGACTAGCTCTACCTACGAGCAGTACTTC.

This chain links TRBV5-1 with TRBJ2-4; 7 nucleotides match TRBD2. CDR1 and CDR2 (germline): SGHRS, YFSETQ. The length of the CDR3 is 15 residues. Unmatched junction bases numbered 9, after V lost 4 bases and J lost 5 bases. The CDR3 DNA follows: TGCGCCAGCAGCCTGGTCGTGGGGGGGGAAAACATTCAGTACTTC. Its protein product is CASSLVVGGENIQYF.

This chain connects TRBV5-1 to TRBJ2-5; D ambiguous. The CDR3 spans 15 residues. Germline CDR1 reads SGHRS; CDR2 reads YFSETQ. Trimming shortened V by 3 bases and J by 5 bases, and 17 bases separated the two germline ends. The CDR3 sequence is CASSSEEFSRETQYF. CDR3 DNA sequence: TGCGCCAGCAGCTCAGAGGAGTTCTCGAGGGAGACCCAGTACTTC.

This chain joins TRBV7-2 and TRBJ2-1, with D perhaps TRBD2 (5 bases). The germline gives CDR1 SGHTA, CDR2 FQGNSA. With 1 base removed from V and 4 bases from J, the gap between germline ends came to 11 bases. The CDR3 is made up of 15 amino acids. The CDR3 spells CASSLVASSYNEQFF. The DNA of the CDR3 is TGTGCCAGCAGCTTAGTGGCTAGCAGTTACAATGAGCAGTTCTTC.

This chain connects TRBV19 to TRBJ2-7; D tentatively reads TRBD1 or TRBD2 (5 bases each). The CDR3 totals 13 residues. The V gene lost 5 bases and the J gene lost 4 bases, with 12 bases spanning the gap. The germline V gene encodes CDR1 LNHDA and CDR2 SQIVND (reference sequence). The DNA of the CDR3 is TGTGCCAGTAGTTGGGACGGAGGATACGAGCAGTACTTC. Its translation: CASSWDGGYEQYF.

The CDR3 DNA sequence: TGTGCCAGCAGTGTGCCGGGACAGGGACTAGGGGGGGTCCCAGAGACCCAGTACTTC. Translation gives CASSVPGQGLGGVPETQYF. The chain is built from TRBV28 and TRBJ2-5, with D possibly being TRBD1 (9 bases). Looked up from germline, CDR1 is MDHEN and CDR2 is SYDVKM. The CDR3 runs 19 residues. Trimming removed 5 bases from V and 4 bases from J, with 29 bases in between.

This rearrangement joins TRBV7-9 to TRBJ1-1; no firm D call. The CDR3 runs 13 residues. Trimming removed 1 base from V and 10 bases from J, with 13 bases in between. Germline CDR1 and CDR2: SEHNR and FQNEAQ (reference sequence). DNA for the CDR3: TGTGCCAGCAGCTTAGGCGCAGCGGTGGTAGCTTTCTTT. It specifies CASSLGAAVVAFF.

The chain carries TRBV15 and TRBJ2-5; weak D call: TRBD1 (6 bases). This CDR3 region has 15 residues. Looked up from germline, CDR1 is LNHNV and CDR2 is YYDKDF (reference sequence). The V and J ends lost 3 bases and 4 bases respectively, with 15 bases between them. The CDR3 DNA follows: TGTGCCACCAGCAGCCCTAGATTGGGGGCAGAGACCCAGTACTTC. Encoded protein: CATSSPRLGAETQYF. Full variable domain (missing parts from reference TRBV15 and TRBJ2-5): DAMVIQNPRYQVTQFGKPVTLSCSQTLNHNVMYWYQQKSSQAPKLLFHYYDKDFNNEADTPDNFQSRRPNTSFCFLDIRSPGLGDTAMYLCATSSPRLGAETQYFGPGTRLLVL.

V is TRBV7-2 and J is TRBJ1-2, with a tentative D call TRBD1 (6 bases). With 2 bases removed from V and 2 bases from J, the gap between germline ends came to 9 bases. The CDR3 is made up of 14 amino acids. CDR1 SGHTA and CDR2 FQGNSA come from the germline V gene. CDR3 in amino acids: CASSLSGGNYGYTF. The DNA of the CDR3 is TGTGCCAGCAGCTTATCCGGGGGCAACTATGGCTACACCTTC.

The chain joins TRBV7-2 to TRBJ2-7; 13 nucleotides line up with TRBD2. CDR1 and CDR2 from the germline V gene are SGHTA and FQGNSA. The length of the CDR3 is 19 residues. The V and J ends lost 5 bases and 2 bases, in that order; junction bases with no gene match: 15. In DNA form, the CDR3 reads TGTGCCAGCAGCCCCTACCCCCCGGGACTAGCGGGACAAACCTACGAGCAGTACTTC. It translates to CASSPYPPGLAGQTYEQYF.

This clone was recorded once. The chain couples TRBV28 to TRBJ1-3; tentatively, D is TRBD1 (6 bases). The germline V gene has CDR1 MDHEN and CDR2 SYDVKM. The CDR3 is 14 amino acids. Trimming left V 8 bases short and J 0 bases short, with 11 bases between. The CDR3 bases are TGTGCCAGCTCGGGGGCCAGCTCTGGAAACACCATATATTTT. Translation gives CASSGASSGNTIYF.

The CDR3, as DNA: TGCGCCAGCAGCCAGGGGGACAGGGGGTCGGGTGAAGCTTTCTTT. Translation gives CASSQGDRGSGEAFF. The chain recombines TRBV4-1 with TRBJ1-1; 11 bases are shared with TRBD1. The V and J ends lost 3 bases and 7 bases, in that order; junction bases with no gene match: 7. Germline V lookup: CDR1 MGHRA, CDR2 YSYEKL. This CDR3 region has 15 residues.

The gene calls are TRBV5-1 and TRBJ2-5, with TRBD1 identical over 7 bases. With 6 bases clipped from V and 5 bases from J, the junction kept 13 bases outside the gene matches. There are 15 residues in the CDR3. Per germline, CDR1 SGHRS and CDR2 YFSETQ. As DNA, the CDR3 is TGCGCCAGCATCCACCAACCAGGGGGAGCGGAGACCCAGTACTTC. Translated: CASIHQPGGAETQYF.

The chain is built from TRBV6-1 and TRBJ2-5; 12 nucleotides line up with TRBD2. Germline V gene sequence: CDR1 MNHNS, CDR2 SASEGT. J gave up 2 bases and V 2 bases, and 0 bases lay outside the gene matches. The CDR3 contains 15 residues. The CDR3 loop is CASSELAGGQETQYF. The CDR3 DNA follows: TGTGCCAGCAGTGAACTAGCGGGAGGGCAAGAGACCCAGTACTTC.